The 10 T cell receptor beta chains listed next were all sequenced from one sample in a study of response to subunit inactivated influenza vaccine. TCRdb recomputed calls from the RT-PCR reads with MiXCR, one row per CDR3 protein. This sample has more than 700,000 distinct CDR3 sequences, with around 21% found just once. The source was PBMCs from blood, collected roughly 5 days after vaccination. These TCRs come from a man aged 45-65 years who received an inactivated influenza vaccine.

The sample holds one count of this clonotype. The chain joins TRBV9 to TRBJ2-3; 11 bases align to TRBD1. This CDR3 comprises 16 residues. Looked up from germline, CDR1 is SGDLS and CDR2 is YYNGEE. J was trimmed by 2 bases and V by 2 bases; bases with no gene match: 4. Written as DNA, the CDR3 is TGTGCCAGCAGCGTTCGGACAGGGGGCAACACAGATACGCAGTATTTT. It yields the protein CASSVRTGGNTDTQYF.

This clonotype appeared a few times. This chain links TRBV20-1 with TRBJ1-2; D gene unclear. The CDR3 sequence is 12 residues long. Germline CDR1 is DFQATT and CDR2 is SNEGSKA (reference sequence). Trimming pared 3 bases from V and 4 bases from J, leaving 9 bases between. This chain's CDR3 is CSASPRIYGYTF. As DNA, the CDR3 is TGCAGTGCTAGCCCCCGGATCTATGGCTACACCTTC.

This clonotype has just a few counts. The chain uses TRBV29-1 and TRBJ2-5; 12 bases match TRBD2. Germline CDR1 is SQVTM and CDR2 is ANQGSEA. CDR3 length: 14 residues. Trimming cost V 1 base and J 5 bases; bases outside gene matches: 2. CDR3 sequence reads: CSVEVGTSGETQYF. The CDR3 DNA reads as TGCAGCGTTGAAGTCGGGACTAGCGGGGAGACCCAGTACTTC.

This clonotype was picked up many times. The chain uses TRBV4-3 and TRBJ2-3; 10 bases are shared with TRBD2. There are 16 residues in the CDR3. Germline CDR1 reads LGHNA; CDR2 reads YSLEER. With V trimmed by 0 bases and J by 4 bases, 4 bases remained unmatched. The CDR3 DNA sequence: TGCGCCAGCAGCCAAGATACTAGCGGGGTGTCAGATACGCAGTATTTT. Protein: CASSQDTSGVSDTQYF.

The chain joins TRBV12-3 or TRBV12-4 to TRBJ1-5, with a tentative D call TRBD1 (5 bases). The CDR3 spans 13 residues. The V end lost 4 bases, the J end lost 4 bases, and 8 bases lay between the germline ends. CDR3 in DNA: TGTGCCAGCAGTTCACAGGAGAATCAGCCCCAGCATTTT. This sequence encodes CASSSQENQPQHF.

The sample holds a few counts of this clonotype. The DNA for the CDR3 is TGTGCCAGCTCACCCCGGGACAGCGCAAAGGGGGCCCTCCACTTT. Its protein is CASSPRDSAKGALHF. The V call is TRBV18, the J call TRBJ1-6, with TRBD1 identical over 7 bases. The CDR3 sequence is 15 residues long. V gave up 3 bases and J gave up 14 bases; unmatched junction bases: 13. Germline V gene sequence: CDR1 KGHSH, CDR2 LQKENI.

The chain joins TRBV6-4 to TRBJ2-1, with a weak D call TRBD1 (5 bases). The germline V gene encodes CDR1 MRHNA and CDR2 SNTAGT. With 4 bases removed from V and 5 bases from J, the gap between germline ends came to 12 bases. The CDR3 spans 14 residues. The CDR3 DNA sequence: TGTGCCAGCAGTGTGGAGACAGAAGACAATGAGCAGTTCTTC. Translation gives CASSVETEDNEQFF.

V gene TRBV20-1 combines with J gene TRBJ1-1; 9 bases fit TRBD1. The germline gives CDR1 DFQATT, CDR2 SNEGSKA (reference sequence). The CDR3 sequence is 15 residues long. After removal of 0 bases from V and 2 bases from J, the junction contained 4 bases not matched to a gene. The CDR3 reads CSARDLTGGNTEAFF. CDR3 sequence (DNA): TGCAGTGCTAGAGACCTGACAGGGGGTAACACTGAAGCTTTCTTT.

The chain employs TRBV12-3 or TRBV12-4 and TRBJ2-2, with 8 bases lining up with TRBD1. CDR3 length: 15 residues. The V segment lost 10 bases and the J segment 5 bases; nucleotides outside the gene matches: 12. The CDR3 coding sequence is TGTGCCACCCTAGTGGGGGGACAGGTAACCGGGGAGCTGTTTTTT. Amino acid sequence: CATLVGGQVTGELFF.

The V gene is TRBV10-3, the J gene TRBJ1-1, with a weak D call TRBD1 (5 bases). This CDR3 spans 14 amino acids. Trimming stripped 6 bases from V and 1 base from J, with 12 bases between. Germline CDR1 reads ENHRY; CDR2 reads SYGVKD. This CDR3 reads CAIRDEGRNTEAFF. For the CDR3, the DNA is TGTGCCATCAGGGATGAGGGGAGGAACACTGAAGCTTTCTTT.